The clone carrying this T cell receptor (beta chain) occurred many times. What it binds is not known. One junction end disagrees with the germline gene, perhaps due to a read error. Time point described: patch test 3, about 24 weeks after DPC sensitization. Treatment indicated: therapeutic diphenylcyclopropenone sensitization with weekly scalp DPC. The total RNA was obtained from whole blood that was not fractionated. The data belong to a study of human T cells and chemical hapten exposure. Findings and caveats of the study: Versus controls, significantly more large CDR3 similarity clusters arose from expanded TCRs.

There are 10 residues in the CDR3. Germline loops: CDR1 SGHNT, CDR2 YYREEE (reference sequence). Unique molecular identifiers were attached to individual cDNA molecules within the library. TCRdb ran MiXCR on the RACE reads and lists one entry per CDR3 protein. The data show some 170,000 distinct CDR3 sequences, 25% to 30% seen once. The receptor was derived from a young woman with alopecia areata. Some clones in this sample may be carry-over from other donors' samples. This sample comprised whole blood, obtained in connection with sensitization to the hapten diphenylcyclopropenone (DPC). The J gene is TRBJ2-1, the V gene TRBV5-4, with 9 bases that match TRBD1. The DNA of the CDR3 is TGTGCCAGCGGGGACAGGGAGAGGCTCTTC. Translated: CASGDRERLF.